The 15 T cell receptor beta chains below were found in one sample sequenced in a study of T cell changes during pregnancy in multiple sclerosis. TCRdb keeps only in-frame clones here, not all; method: immunoSEQ multiplex PCR. Of roughly 43,000 clones listed, 93% are singletons. The sequencing used CD4+ T cells from peripheral blood mononuclear cells, collected in the third trimester of pregnancy. These receptors were obtained from a female donor with multiple sclerosis, enrolled in a pregnancy study.

The chain uses TRBV30 and TRBJ1-6, with TRBD1 identical over 9 bases. CDR3 size: 16 residues. The junction had 11 bases not matched to a gene; V was cut back by 1 base and J by 10 bases. Looked up from germline, CDR1 is GTSNPN and CDR2 is SVGIG (reference sequence). CDR3 amino acids: CAWSEGTGLNSSPLHF. For the CDR3, the DNA is TGTGCCTGGAGTGAAGGGACAGGGCTTAATAGCTCACCCCTCCACTTT.

The V gene is TRBV6-1, the J gene TRBJ1-1, with D possibly matching TRBD1 (5 bases). The CDR3 spans 14 residues. V was clipped by 6 bases and J by 4 bases, with 15 bases between them. Looked up from germline, CDR1 is MNHNS and CDR2 is SASEGT. The CDR3 DNA sequence: TGTGCCAGCAGGGGGGGGGTGGGGCGCACTGAAGCTTTCTTT. This sequence encodes CASRGGVGRTEAFF.

The chain recombines TRBV7-3 with TRBJ1-2; D unclear. The CDR3 is 13 residues long. Trimming stripped 5 bases from V and 4 bases from J, with 11 bases between. Germline V gives CDR1 SGHTA, CDR2 FQGTGA. Here the CDR3 DNA reads TGTGCCAGCAGCCCCCGATACGGCTATGGCTACACCTTC. Translation: CASSPRYGYGYTF.

In this sample, this clone turned up a few times. The V call is TRBV5-4, the J call TRBJ1-3; tentatively, D is TRBD1 (5 bases). V shed 0 bases and J shed 4 bases, with 11 bases lying between them. In germline, CDR1 is SGHNT, CDR2 YYREEE (reference sequence). This CDR3 region has 15 residues. The CDR3 coding sequence is TGTGCCAGCAGCTTGGAAAGGGGCACAGGAAACACCATATATTTT. It is translated as CASSLERGTGNTIYF.

The J gene is TRBJ2-1, the V gene TRBV6-4; D may be TRBD1 (6 bases). Trimming left V 5 bases short and J 4 bases short, with 15 bases between. Germline CDR1 is MRHNA and CDR2 is SNTAGT. This CDR3 is built from 15 residues. CDR3 DNA: TGTGCCAGCAGTAAGGACAGTCAACCTTACAATGAGCAGTTCTTC. It codes for CASSKDSQPYNEQFF.

CDR3 coding DNA: TGCGCCAGCAGCCAAAACAGGGAAAACATTCAGTACTTC. This encodes CASSQNRENIQYF. V gene TRBV4-1 combines with J gene TRBJ2-4, with D possibly TRBD1 on 6 matching bases. The ends were cut back, 2 bases at V and 5 bases at J, with 7 bases in the middle. The CDR3 is 13 residues long. Germline loops: CDR1 MGHRA, CDR2 YSYEKL.

The chain couples TRBV5-1 to TRBJ2-1; no reliable D call. Germline V gene sequence: CDR1 SGHRS, CDR2 YFSETQ. V lost 5 bases and J lost 2, with 17 bases in between. The CDR3 loop spans 16 amino acids. CDR3 nucleotide sequence: TGCGCCAGCAGTCTCACTACCCCCTTAACCTACAATGAGCAGTTCTTC. Protein: CASSLTTPLTYNEQFF. Filled out from reference TRBV5-1 and TRBJ2-1, the complete variable domain reads KAGVTQTPRYLIKTRGQQVTLSCSPISGHRSVSWYQQTPGQGLQFLFEYFSETQRNKGNFPGRFSGRQFSNSRSEMNVSTLELGDSALYLCASSLTTPLTYNEQFFGPGTRLTVL.

The chain uses TRBV5-3 and TRBJ2-7; 7 bases are a match to TRBD2. TRBV5-3 is noted as an ORF with a role that remains uncertain. V shed 4 bases and J 3 bases; nucleotides not matched to a gene: 10. CDR3 length: 15 residues. CDR3 in amino acids: CARSPEASGRYEQYF. CDR3 nucleotide sequence: TGTGCCAGAAGCCCGGAGGCTAGCGGCCGCTACGAGCAGTACTTC.

The CDR3 bases are TGTGCCAGCAGCCAAGTGAGTGGGCTAGCCAAGGATACGCAGTATTTT. As protein: CASSQVSGLAKDTQYF. The chain couples TRBV4-2 to TRBJ2-3; TRBD2 might be the D (5 bases). CDR3 size: 16 residues. Deletions cut 1 base from V and 6 bases from J, with 17 bases between. The germline CDR1 and CDR2 sequences are LGHNA and YNFKEQ.

The chain has TRBV7-6 and TRBJ1-6; TRBD1 is a possible D gene (5 bases). The CDR3 is 16 amino acids. CDR1 is SGHVS, CDR2 FNYEAQ, per germline. V gave up 9 bases and J gave up 8 bases, with 23 bases separating them. The CDR3 nucleotides are TGTGCCAGGGCGAGGGAGGGGCCGCCTCAAGATTCACCCCTCCACTTT. Translation: CARAREGPPQDSPLHF. The whole variable domain, remainder taken from reference TRBV7-6 and TRBJ1-6, is GAGVSQSPRYKVTKRGQDVALRCDPISGHVSLYWYRQALGQGPEFLTYFNYEAQQDKSGLPNDRFSAERPEGSISTLTIQRTEQRDSAMYRCARAREGPPQDSPLHFGNGTRLTVT.

The chain combines TRBV19 with TRBJ2-1, with TRBD2 matching 10 bases. CDR1 and CDR2 (germline): LNHDA, SQIVND (reference sequence). CDR3 length equals 16 residues. Trimming removed 3 bases from V and 2 bases from J; junction bases left unmatched: 4. As DNA, the CDR3 is TGTGCCAGTAGTATTAGCGGGAGGTGGACCTACAATGAGCAGTTCTTC. It codes for CASSISGRWTYNEQFF.

V usage is TRBV5-1 and J usage is TRBJ2-1, with D possibly TRBD2 on 6 matching bases. Trimming cost V 6 bases and J 5 bases, with 27 bases left between them. This CDR3 has 18 amino acids. Germline V gene lookup returns CDR1 SGHRS and CDR2 YFSETQ. This CDR3 is CASTAGSSTWLAHNEQFF. The CDR3 coding sequence is TGCGCCAGCACGGCGGGCAGCTCAACGTGGCTAGCGCACAATGAGCAGTTCTTC.

The count of this clone is one. The chain carries TRBV15 and TRBJ2-5; D is perhaps TRBD2 (5 bases). The CDR3 is 18 amino acids. The germline V gene encodes CDR1 LNHNV and CDR2 YYDKDF (reference sequence). The V and J ends lost 3 bases and 7 bases respectively, with 27 bases between them. The CDR3 DNA is TGTGCCACCAGCAGGGGCCCAACCTCCCACGGGGAAGGGTGGACCCAGTACTTC. It translates to CATSRGPTSHGEGWTQYF.

The chain employs TRBV13 and TRBJ1-1; possible D gene TRBD1, 5 bases. CDR3 size: 13 residues. Trimming left V 2 bases short and J 6 bases short, with 10 bases between. Looked up from germline, CDR1 is PRHDT and CDR2 is FYEKMQ (reference sequence). The CDR3 DNA sequence: TGTGCCAGCAGCTTATTCAGGGCCTCTGAAGCTTTCTTT. Translation gives CASSLFRASEAFF.

The CDR3 DNA follows: TGTGCCAGCAGTGAACGACAGTTTCCAGGCACTGAAGCTTTCTTT. The encoded protein is CASSERQFPGTEAFF. The J gene is TRBJ1-1, the V gene TRBV6-1; TRBD1 is a possible D gene (5 bases). The length of the CDR3 is 15 residues. Trimming cost V 2 bases and J 4 bases, with 14 bases left between them. CDR1 MNHNS and CDR2 SASEGT come from the germline V gene.